A single sample gave rise to the 5 T cell receptor beta chains below, sequenced in a study of blood T cell repertoires in COVID-19 (dated by TCRdb to the early 2020s). The library came from the immunoSEQ multiplex PCR assay. What TCRdb holds here is the immuneACCESS table cut down to in-frame rearrangements. Part of the clones is not present; checked against another copy, under half of the missing clones reflect an unresolved V gene, and the others are unexplained. A total of about 100,000 clones appear in this sample, approximately 79% of them only once. The ten top clones hold roughly 20% of the sample. Input material: peripheral blood. These receptors were obtained from a man between 70 and 80 years old with active or convalescent COVID-19.

The rearrangement joins TRBV28 to TRBJ2-3; perhaps TRBD2 as D (8 bases). This CDR3 has 18 residues. Trimming shortened V by 5 bases and J by 1 base, and 22 bases separated the two germline ends. Germline CDR1 is MDHEN and CDR2 is SYDVKM. CDR3 nucleotides: TGTGCCAGCAGTCCGTCAGGGGGGATTAGCGGGGGCACAGATACGCAGTATTTT. Its translation: CASSPSGGISGGTDTQYF. Together with reference TRBV28 and TRBJ2-3, the CDR3 gives the full variable domain: DVKVTQSSRYLVKRTGEKVFLECVQDMDHENMFWYRQDPGLGLRLIYFSYDVKMKEKGDIPEGYSVSREKKERFSLILESASTNQTSMYLCASSPSGGISGGTDTQYFGPGTRLTVL.

The gene calls are TRBV6-5 and TRBJ1-2, with 9 bases aligning to TRBD1. The trim removed 5 bases at V and 6 bases at J, leaving 10 bases unmatched. Germline V gene data show CDR1 as MNHEY and CDR2 as SVGAGI. The CDR3 is made up of 15 amino acids. The CDR3 loop reads CASSPSGTGWDGYTF. The CDR3 region has the DNA TGTGCCAGCAGTCCGTCGGGGACAGGGTGGGATGGCTACACCTTC.

V gene TRBV7-3 combines with J gene TRBJ2-1; D call uncertain. Germline assignment: CDR1 SGHTA and CDR2 FQGTGA. V shed 2 bases and J shed 5 bases, with 10 bases lying between them. The CDR3 covers 14 residues. CDR3: CASSLQLANNEQFF. CDR3 nucleotides: TGTGCCAGCAGCTTACAACTCGCCAACAATGAGCAGTTCTTC.

The chain joins TRBV15 to TRBJ1-1; D remains unclear. Germline V gene data show CDR1 as LNHNV and CDR2 as YYDKDF (reference sequence). The CDR3 has 11 residues. The CDR3 DNA reads TGTGCTGCAAGGAGGCGCACTGAAGCTTTCTTT. This gives the protein CAARRRTEAFF.

This clone appeared a single time. The chain joins TRBV10-3 to TRBJ2-5, with 7 bases that match TRBD2. Germline loops: CDR1 ENHRY, CDR2 SYGVKD. This CDR3 is 14 amino acids long. The J segment lost 2 bases and the V segment lost 6 bases, leaving 6 bases of the junction unmatched. CDR3 protein: CAIREAGVQETQYF. In DNA form, the CDR3 reads TGTGCCATCAGGGAGGCGGGGGTTCAAGAGACCCAGTACTTC.